Each of the 30 T cell receptor beta chains below was sequenced from the same sample in a study of cytomegalovirus exposure and HLA in healthy donors. Repertoires were generated with immunoSEQ multiplex PCR, while TCRdb's copy carries only in-frame clones and drops some. The sample includes approximately 270,000 clones, about 90% seen only once; the top ten take under 0.45%. Input material: PBMCs. Receptors were obtained from a woman under 30 in good health and CMV-seronegative.

In this sample, this clone turned up a few times. Mismatch with germline at one junction end may stem from a read error. The genes are TRBV5-5 and TRBJ1-4; 9 bases are shared with TRBD1. The CDR3 has 14 amino acids. Germline CDR1 and CDR2: SGHKS and YYEKEE (reference sequence). CDR3 coding DNA: TGTGCCAGCAGGTTGGACAGGGGTGGTGAAAAACTGTTTTTT. Its translation is CASRLDRGGEKLFF.

The CDR3 sequence is CAWSVGGGAWETQYF. The CDR3 coding sequence is TGTGCCTGGAGTGTAGGCGGGGGGGCCTGGGAGACCCAGTACTTC. The rearrangement joins TRBV30 to TRBJ2-5; 9 nucleotides align to TRBD2. In germline, CDR1 is GTSNPN, CDR2 SVGIG (reference sequence). CDR3 length equals 15 residues. Germline trimming cut 0 bases from V and 5 bases from J; bases unmatched to any gene: 7. Filled out from reference TRBV30 and TRBJ2-5, the complete variable domain reads SQTIHQWPATLVQPVGSPLSLECTVEGTSNPNLYWYRQAAGRGLQLLFYSVGIGQISSEVPQNLSASRPQDRQFILSSKKLLLSDSGFYLCAWSVGGGAWETQYFGPGTRLLVL.

CDR3 DNA sequence: TGCGCCAGCAGCTTGGGGGGAGAGCGAAATGAGCAGTTCTTC. Its protein is CASSLGGERNEQFF. The chain uses TRBV5-1 and TRBJ2-1; tentatively, D is TRBD2 (5 bases). The germline V gene encodes CDR1 SGHRS and CDR2 YFSETQ. The CDR3 consists of 14 residues. V was pared by 0 bases and J by 7 bases, with 11 bases between.

V and J are TRBV19 and TRBJ1-1, with D perhaps matching TRBD1 (6 bases). CDR1 is LNHDA, CDR2 SQIVND, per germline (reference sequence). This CDR3 is 15 amino acids long. V lost 7 bases and J 1 base, leaving 16 bases between the germline ends. The CDR3 reads CASKQGYYENTEAFF. The CDR3 region has the DNA TGTGCCAGTAAACAGGGTTATTACGAGAACACTGAAGCTTTCTTT.

V is TRBV27 and J is TRBJ1-2; possible D gene TRBD1, 5 bases. V gave up 4 bases and J gave up 5 bases, with 20 bases separating them. There are 16 residues in the CDR3. Germline CDR1 reads MNHEY; CDR2 reads SMNVEV (reference sequence). The CDR3 is CASSSRDPGRLYGYTF. In DNA form, the CDR3 reads TGTGCCAGCAGTTCGCGGGATCCGGGACGGCTTTATGGCTACACCTTC.

The chain couples TRBV6-5 to TRBJ1-5; the D is unclear. This CDR3 spans 14 amino acids. Looked up from germline, CDR1 is MNHEY and CDR2 is SVGAGI. V lost 6 bases, J lost 0 bases, and 9 bases lay in between. The CDR3 DNA sequence: TGTGCCAGCAGAAGACACCGTAGCAATCAGCCCCAGCATTTT. Protein: CASRRHRSNQPQHF.

V usage is TRBV7-9 and J usage is TRBJ2-3; D may be TRBD1 (6 bases). Germline V gene sequence: CDR1 SEHNR, CDR2 FQNEAQ (reference sequence). The CDR3 loop spans 16 amino acids. V lost 5 bases to trimming and J lost 3 bases, with 18 bases between them. CDR3 DNA sequence: TGTGCCAGCAGCACACAGGGTCAATTTTTAACAGATACGCAGTATTTT. Encoded protein: CASSTQGQFLTDTQYF.

V and J are TRBV19 and TRBJ2-1; D is unclear. Germline-derived CDR1 and CDR2 are LNHDA and SQIVND (reference sequence). V was trimmed by 3 bases and J by 8 bases, leaving 17 bases between them. The CDR3 covers 15 residues. CDR3 loop: CASSIELNPGYEQFF. The CDR3 DNA reads TGTGCCAGTAGTATTGAACTAAATCCGGGTTATGAGCAGTTCTTC.

V gene TRBV9 combines with J gene TRBJ2-5; TRBD2 aligns across 7 bases. This CDR3 region has 13 residues. Germline CDR1 reads SGDLS; CDR2 reads YYNGEE. The junction had 3 bases not matched to a gene; V was cut back by 6 bases and J by 1 base. The CDR3 spells CASNGGTQETQYF. Written as DNA, the CDR3 is TGTGCCAGCAACGGGGGGACCCAAGAGACCCAGTACTTC. Variable domain in full (rest from reference TRBV9 and TRBJ2-5): DSGVTQTPKHLITATGQRVTLRCSPRSGDLSVYWYQQSLDQGLQFLIQYYNGEERAKGNILERFSAQQFPDLHSELNLSSLELGDSALYFCASNGGTQETQYFGPGTRLLVL.

V gene TRBV7-9 combines with J gene TRBJ2-7; D is unresolved. Germline loops: CDR1 SEHNR, CDR2 FQNEAQ (reference sequence). The CDR3 length is 14 residues. Trimming left V 0 bases short and J 1 base short, with 7 bases between. The CDR3 region is CASSLAGFSYEQYF. Written as DNA, the CDR3 is TGTGCCAGCAGCTTAGCTGGCTTTTCCTACGAGCAGTACTTC. The full variable domain, with the rest looked up from reference TRBV7-9 and TRBJ2-7, is DTGVSQNPRHKITKRGQNVTFRCDPISEHNRLYWYRQTLGQGPEFLTYFQNEAQLEKSRLLSDRFSAERPKGSFSTLEIQRTEQGDSAMYLCASSLAGFSYEQYFGPGTRLTVT.

The V call is TRBV29-1, the J call TRBJ1-2, with TRBD1 matching over 7 bases. J lost 0 bases, V lost 7 bases, and 8 bases had no gene match. CDR3 length equals 14 residues. Germline V gene lookup returns CDR1 SQVTM and CDR2 ANQGSEA. This chain's CDR3 is CSAQGTETNYGYTF. CDR3 nucleotide sequence: TGCAGCGCCCAAGGGACAGAAACTAACTATGGCTACACCTTC.

The rearrangement uses TRBV2 and TRBJ2-5; weak D call: TRBD2 (5 bases). Germline V gene lookup returns CDR1 SNHLY and CDR2 FYNNEI. Trimming pared 4 bases from V and 2 bases from J, leaving 8 bases between. This CDR3 comprises 13 residues. CDR3 region: CASSGGPQETQYF. CDR3 sequence (DNA): TGTGCCAGCAGTGGCGGGCCTCAAGAGACCCAGTACTTC.

The chain couples TRBV7-9 to TRBJ1-3, with D perhaps matching TRBD1 (6 bases). The germline gives CDR1 SEHNR, CDR2 FQNEAQ (reference sequence). V was clipped by 6 bases and J by 0 bases, with 18 bases between them. The CDR3 is 17 residues long. The CDR3 DNA reads as TGTGCCAGCAGGTTTACAGGGACGGGGGGCTCTGGAAACACCATATATTTT. Amino acid sequence: CASRFTGTGGSGNTIYF.

The V gene is TRBV2, the J gene TRBJ2-1; perhaps TRBD2 as D (6 bases). With 7 bases removed from V and 2 bases from J, the gap between germline ends came to 15 bases. CDR3 length: 15 amino acids. Looked up from germline, CDR1 is SNHLY and CDR2 is FYNNEI. CDR3 nucleotide sequence: TGTGCCAGCACCCTCGGTACTAGCCCCTACAATGAGCAGTTCTTC. Translated: CASTLGTSPYNEQFF.

The chain carries TRBV9 and TRBJ1-2, with D uncertain. Trimming cost V 3 bases and J 5 bases, with 23 bases left between them. The germline CDR1 and CDR2 sequences are SGDLS and YYNGEE. The CDR3 loop spans 17 amino acids. The chain's CDR3 is CASSEGAYPSLSYGYTF. CDR3 sequence (DNA): TGTGCCAGCAGCGAGGGAGCCTACCCTTCCCTATCGTATGGCTACACCTTC.

This clone was detected only a few times. The chain couples TRBV10-2 to TRBJ2-7; D ambiguous. The CDR3 has 11 residues. Trimming left V 7 bases short and J 6 bases short, with 10 bases between. The germline V gene has CDR1 WSHSY and CDR2 SAAADI. CDR3 sequence reads: CASTRNTEQYF. The CDR3 DNA follows: TGCGCCAGCACCAGAAATACCGAGCAGTACTTC.

The V and J genes are TRBV5-6 and TRBJ2-5; D might be TRBD1 (6 bases). Germline CDR1 and CDR2: SGHDT and YYEEEE. This CDR3 has 14 residues. Deletions cut 0 bases from V and 5 bases from J, with 11 bases between. This CDR3 is CASSLGKGEETQYF. In DNA, the CDR3 is TGTGCCAGCAGCTTGGGAAAGGGGGAGGAGACCCAGTACTTC.

The chain employs TRBV19 and TRBJ1-2, with a tentative D call TRBD1 (5 bases). This CDR3 region has 12 residues. V shed 11 bases and J shed 3 bases, with 13 bases lying between them. Germline CDR1 and CDR2: LNHDA and SQIVND (reference sequence). CDR3 bases: TGTGCCGTTCAGGCAGGGCACTATGGCTACACCTTC. This codes for CAVQAGHYGYTF.

The CDR3 DNA sequence: TGTGCCAGCAGCCCCCGGACAGATGGAGAGCAGTACGTC. Residues: CASSPRTDGEQYV. The chain links TRBV7-8 to TRBJ2-7, with D perhaps TRBD1 (6 bases). Germline assignment: CDR1 SGHVS and CDR2 FQNEAQ. V shed 5 bases and J shed 7 bases, with 15 bases lying between them. The CDR3 extends over 13 amino acids.

The CDR3 region has the DNA TGTGCCAGCAGAGACAGGGGAGTTTACAATGAGCAGTTCTTC. Its protein product is CASRDRGVYNEQFF. The chain has TRBV2 and TRBJ2-1; TRBD1 matches 8 bases. Germline values: CDR1 SNHLY, CDR2 FYNNEI. The V and J ends lost 6 bases and 4 bases, in that order; junction bases with no gene match: 5. This CDR3 is built from 14 residues.

This clone was counted between two and nine times. This chain connects TRBV5-1 to TRBJ2-3; maybe TRBD1 (5 bases). CDR1 and CDR2 from the germline V gene are SGHRS and YFSETQ. The V end lost 8 bases, the J end lost 4 bases, and 17 bases lay between the germline ends. This CDR3 contains 14 residues. CDR3 nucleotide sequence: TGCGCCAGTCGGAACGGGCAGGGTCCAGATACGCAGTATTTT. It translates to CASRNGQGPDTQYF.

This clone was seen only a few times. V is TRBV20-1 and J is TRBJ2-2, with no clear D. Trimming stripped 5 bases from V and 3 bases from J, with 4 bases between. This CDR3 contains 11 residues. The germline V gene has CDR1 DFQATT and CDR2 SNEGSKA (reference sequence). CDR3 nucleotide sequence: TGCAGTGCTCAGGACACCGGGGAGCTGTTTTTT. It is translated as CSAQDTGELFF.

The rearrangement joins TRBV6-5 to TRBJ1-4, with D unclear. There are 13 residues in the CDR3. The germline gives CDR1 MNHEY, CDR2 SVGAGI. Deletions cut 0 bases from V and 8 bases from J, with 7 bases between. The CDR3 loop reads CASSYSTWEKLFF. The CDR3 nucleotides are TGTGCCAGCAGTTACTCGACATGGGAAAAACTGTTTTTT.

This clone was recorded once. J is TRBJ2-2 and V is TRBV5-1; tentative D call: TRBD2 (7 bases). CDR3 size: 15 residues. V lost 2 bases and J 5 bases, leaving 13 bases between the germline ends. Per the germline V gene, CDR1 is SGHRS and CDR2 is YFSETQ. The CDR3: CASSFNAGATGELFF. CDR3 coding DNA: TGCGCCAGCAGCTTTAATGCGGGGGCGACCGGGGAGCTGTTTTTT.

V is TRBV14 and J is TRBJ1-1; tentatively, D is TRBD1 (5 bases). This CDR3 has 15 amino acids. CDR1 SGHDN and CDR2 FVKESK come from the germline V gene. V was cut by 4 bases and J by 2 bases, with 14 bases left in between. This CDR3 reads CASSPPVRGNTEAFF. As DNA, the CDR3 is TGTGCCAGCAGCCCCCCCGTTAGGGGAAACACTGAAGCTTTCTTT.

The chain links TRBV5-4 to TRBJ2-5; the D gene is possibly TRBD2 (5 bases). The CDR3 sequence is 16 residues long. Per germline, CDR1 SGHNT and CDR2 YYREEE (reference sequence). Trimming took 0 bases from V and 5 from J, leaving 17 bases between them. The CDR3 DNA sequence: TGTGCCAGCAGCTTGGGGTACTTACGGGGTGGGGAGACCCAGTACTTC. Its protein product is CASSLGYLRGGETQYF.

The chain recombines TRBV5-1 with TRBJ1-1, with a possible D match to TRBD1 (6 bases). This CDR3 region has 15 residues. Germline values: CDR1 SGHRS, CDR2 YFSETQ. Trimming took 2 bases from V and 1 from J, leaving 12 bases between them. For the CDR3, the DNA is TGCGCCAGCAGCTTACACCGGGACAAGAACACTGAAGCTTTCTTT. This gives the protein CASSLHRDKNTEAFF.

This clone was recorded only once. In nucleotides, the CDR3 is TGTGCCAGCTCACCTTCGCGGACAGGCTCTGGAAACACCATATATTTT. It yields the protein CASSPSRTGSGNTIYF. The chain links TRBV18 to TRBJ1-3; 7 bases match TRBD1. V shed 3 bases and J 0 bases; nucleotides not matched to a gene: 5. Per germline, CDR1 KGHSH and CDR2 LQKENI. The CDR3 contains 16 residues.

The chain has TRBV5-1 and TRBJ2-1; D perhaps matches TRBD2 (6 bases). This CDR3 contains 15 residues. Germline CDR1 and CDR2: SGHRS and YFSETQ. Between the trimmed V and J ends, which lost 4 bases and 0 bases, there was a span of 11 bases. In DNA form, the CDR3 reads TGCGCCAGCAGCCCCCGAGCGGGCTCCTACAATGAGCAGTTCTTC. This translates into CASSPRAGSYNEQFF.

V and J are TRBV5-5 and TRBJ2-7; TRBD1 is a possible D gene (6 bases). V was trimmed by 4 bases and J by 2 bases, leaving 16 bases between them. CDR1 is SGHKS and CDR2 is YYEKEE in the germline V gene (reference sequence). This CDR3 contains 15 residues. Here the CDR3 DNA reads TGTGCCAGCAGCGCCGGGCAGGGGACCACCTACGAGCAGTACGTC. Its translation: CASSAGQGTTYEQYV.